This T cell receptor (beta chain) was sequenced in a study of cytomegalovirus exposure and HLA in healthy donors. CDR1 and CDR2 (germline): SGHNT, YENEEA. The CDR3 consists of 16 residues. V was shortened by 10 bases and J by 1 base, with 20 bases between the two germline ends. Study conclusions and caveats: Fewer than 20,000 TCR beta sequences were associated with HLA alleles at 0.05 false discovery rate in a later analysis. Researchers had no immune exposure information except CMV serostatus available. Listed as cytomegalovirus-associated were over 150 TCR beta chains.

This clone was recorded once. The antigen is undetermined. PCR employed 60 Vbeta and 13 Jbeta primers. The table came from immunoSEQ multiplex PCR; TCRdb's copy has only in-frame clones and leaves some out. Of approximately 100,000 clones in the sample, 64% were seen once. Though nominally healthy at sampling, donors likely had unrecorded immune exposures. The genes are TRBV11-3 and TRBJ2-4; D is perhaps TRBD2 (6 bases). The sequenced sample was PBMCs. This clonotype was obtained from a man aged 55-75 years in good health and CMV-seronegative. The CDR3 bases are TGTGCCAACGCGGGGTCGTCCTTTAGGGCCAAAAACATTCAGTACTTC. The encoded protein is CANAGSSFRAKNIQYF.